A selection of T cell receptor beta chains follows, all from one sample in a study of radiotherapy plus CTLA-4 blockade in lung cancer. Data came from immunoSEQ multiplex PCR; TCRdb stores just in-frame clones and leaves some out. Altogether 50,000 to 65,000 clones are present, 77% being singletons, with the ten largest covering less than 4.5%. Sequencing used peripheral blood, obtained from a patient treated with radiotherapy plus ipilimumab. Receptor source: a human donor with non-small cell lung cancer who had a partial response to radiotherapy plus ipilimumab. Each CDR3 is given without its conserved first and last residue.

V: TRBV5-1
J: TRBJ1-4
CDR3: ASSPTGATNEKLF

V: TRBV6-6
J: TRBJ2-7
CDR3: ASSYSTGAYEQY

V: TRBV7-9
J: TRBJ1-1
CDR3: ASSSKVEITQAF

V: TRBV27
J: TRBJ2-5
CDR3: ASSLRGQGRETQY

V: TRBV6-1
J: TRBJ1-3
CDR3: ASSETGGAPGNTIY

V: TRBV5-1
J: TRBJ2-2
CDR3: ASSLGPDRASFDTGELF

V: TRBV6-6
J: TRBJ1-5
CDR3: ANTGKDNQPQH

V: TRBV5-4
J: TRBJ2-1
CDR3: ASSSGQGSYNEQF

V: TRBV19
J: TRBJ2-2
CDR3: ASNPPGLNTGELF

V: TRBV7-2
J: TRBJ1-4
CDR3: ASSSKIGGLNEKLF

V: TRBV5-1
J: TRBJ1-2
CDR3: ASSSGTGNYGYT

V: TRBV5-4
J: TRBJ1-4
CDR3: ASSRGQREEKLF

V: TRBV27
J: TRBJ1-2
CDR3: ASSLLGANYGYT

V: TRBV10-2
J: TRBJ2-6
CDR3: ASSTGWSGANVLT

V: TRBV9
J: TRBJ2-3
CDR3: ASIRGTTITDTQY

V: TRBV7-2
J: TRBJ2-7
CDR3: ASSLRSTGGFEQY